A few counts support the clone carrying this T cell receptor (beta chain). These data belong to a study of molecular identifiers for immune sequencing clone quantification. Study in general: Replicate experiments took RNA from around 20,000 or 100,000 naive CD8 cells, divided it five ways and sequenced four.

Naive CD8 library inputs spanned about 18,000 to 1,100,000 sorted cells and 10%, 30% or 50% RNA. Using a CD8+CD4-CCR7+CD45RA+ phenotype, naive CD8 T cells were sorted. TCRdb passed the PCR reads through MiXCR, listing each CDR3 protein once. Of about 500,000 distinct CDR3 sequences listed, 20% to 25% are singletons. The germline V gene has CDR1 SEHNR and CDR2 FQNEAQ (reference sequence). V was pared by 1 base and J by 4 bases, with 10 bases between. This CDR3 is built from 14 residues. The V call is TRBV7-9, the J call TRBJ1-1; perhaps TRBD1 as D (6 bases). The clonotype comes from a human donor in good health. Some libraries in this study had Jurkat cell RNA spiked in. Sequenced sample: naive CD8+ T cells from blood, with Jurkat cell RNA spiked in. Subset specified: FACS-sorted CD8+CD4-CCR7+CD45RA+ naive T cells. CDR3 sequence: CASSLDRVATEAFF. CDR3 nucleotides: TGTGCCAGCAGCTTAGACAGGGTGGCCACTGAAGCTTTCTTT.